This T cell receptor beta chain was observed in a study of naive and memory T cell subsets. Overall study findings and caveats: RNA-based TCR counts may shift with T cell activation and differentiation. A clonotype means one alpha or beta sequence, not an alpha/beta pair.

Two oligonucleotides, mixed equimolar, formed the beta constant-region primer covering TRBC1 and TRBC2. TCRdb re-analysed the UMI-ligation and nested PCR reads in MiXCR, keeping a single row per CDR3 protein. The table lists approximately 82,000 distinct CDR3 sequences, 7% of them singletons. In this sample, this clonotype turned up many times. The antigen remains undetermined. Germline lookup yields CDR1 LNHDA and CDR2 SQIVND (reference sequence). The CDR3 sequence is 15 residues long. Trimming removed 7 bases at V and 3 bases at J, with 16 bases between. This clonotype was obtained from a human donor in good health. The rearrangement joins TRBV19 to TRBJ1-3, with a weak D call TRBD1 (5 bases). Sequences were obtained from central memory CD4+ T cells from blood. In nucleotides, the CDR3 is TGTGCCAGTATTGCAAGACAGACCGATGGAAACACCATATATTTT. Translated, it gives CASIARQTDGNTIYF.